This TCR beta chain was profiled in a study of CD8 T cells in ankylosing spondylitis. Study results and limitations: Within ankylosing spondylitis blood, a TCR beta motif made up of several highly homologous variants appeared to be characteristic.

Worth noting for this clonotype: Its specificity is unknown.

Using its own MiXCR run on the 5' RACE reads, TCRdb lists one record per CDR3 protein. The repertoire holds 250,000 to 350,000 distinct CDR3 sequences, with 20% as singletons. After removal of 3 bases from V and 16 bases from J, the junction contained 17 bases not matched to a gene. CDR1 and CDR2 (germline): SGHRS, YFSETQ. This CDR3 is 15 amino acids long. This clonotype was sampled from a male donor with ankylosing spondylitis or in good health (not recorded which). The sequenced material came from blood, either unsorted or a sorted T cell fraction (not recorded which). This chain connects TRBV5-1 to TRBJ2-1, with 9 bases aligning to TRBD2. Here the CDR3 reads CASSWGLAGSAGVFF. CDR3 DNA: TGCGCCAGCAGCTGGGGGCTAGCGGGATCCGCGGGCGTTTTCTTC. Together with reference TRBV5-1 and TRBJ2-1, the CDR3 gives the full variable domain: KAGVTQTPRYLIKTRGQQVTLSCSPISGHRSVSWYQQTPGQGLQFLFEYFSETQRNKGNFPGRFSGRQFSNSRSEMNVSTLELGDSALYLCASSWGLAGSAGVFFGPGTRLTVL.